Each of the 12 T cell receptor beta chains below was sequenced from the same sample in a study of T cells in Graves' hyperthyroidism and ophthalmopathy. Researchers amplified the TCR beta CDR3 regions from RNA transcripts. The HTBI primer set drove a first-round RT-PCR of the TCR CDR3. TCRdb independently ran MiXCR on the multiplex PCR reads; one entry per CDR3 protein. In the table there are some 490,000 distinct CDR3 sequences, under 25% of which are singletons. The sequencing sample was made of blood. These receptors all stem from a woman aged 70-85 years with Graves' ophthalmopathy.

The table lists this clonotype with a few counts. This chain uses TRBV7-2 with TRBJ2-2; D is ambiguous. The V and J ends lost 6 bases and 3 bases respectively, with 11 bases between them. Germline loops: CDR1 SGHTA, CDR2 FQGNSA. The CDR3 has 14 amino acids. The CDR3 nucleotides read TGTGCCAGCAGGGTTTCGTGGGACACCGGGGAGCTGTTTTTT. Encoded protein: CASRVSWDTGELFF.

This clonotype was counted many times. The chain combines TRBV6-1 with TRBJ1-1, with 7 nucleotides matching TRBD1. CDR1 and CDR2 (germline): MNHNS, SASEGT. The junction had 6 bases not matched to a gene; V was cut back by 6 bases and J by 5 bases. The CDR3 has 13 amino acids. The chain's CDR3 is CASRGDRRTEAFF. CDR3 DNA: TGTGCCAGCAGGGGGGACAGAAGGACTGAAGCTTTCTTT.

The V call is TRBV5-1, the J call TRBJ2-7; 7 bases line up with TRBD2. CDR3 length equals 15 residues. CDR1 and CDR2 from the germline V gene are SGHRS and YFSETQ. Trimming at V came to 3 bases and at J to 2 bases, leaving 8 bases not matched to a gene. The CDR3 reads CASSSSWGGAYEQYF. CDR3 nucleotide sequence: TGCGCCAGCAGCTCGAGCTGGGGGGGGGCCTACGAGCAGTACTTC.

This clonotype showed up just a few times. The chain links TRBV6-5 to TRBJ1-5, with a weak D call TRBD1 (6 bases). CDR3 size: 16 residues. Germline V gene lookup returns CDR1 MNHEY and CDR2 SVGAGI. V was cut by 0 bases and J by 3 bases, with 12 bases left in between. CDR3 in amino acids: CASSYSRWDTNQPQHF. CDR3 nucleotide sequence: TGTGCCAGCAGTTACTCTAGGTGGGACACCAATCAGCCCCAGCATTTT.

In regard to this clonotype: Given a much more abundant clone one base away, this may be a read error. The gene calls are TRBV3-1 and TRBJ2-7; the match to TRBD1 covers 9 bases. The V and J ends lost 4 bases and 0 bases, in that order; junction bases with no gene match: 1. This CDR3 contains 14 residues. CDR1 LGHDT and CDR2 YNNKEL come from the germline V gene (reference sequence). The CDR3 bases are TGTGCCAGCAGCCGGGACAGGGCCTCCTACGAGCAGTACTTC. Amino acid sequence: CASSRDRASYEQYF.

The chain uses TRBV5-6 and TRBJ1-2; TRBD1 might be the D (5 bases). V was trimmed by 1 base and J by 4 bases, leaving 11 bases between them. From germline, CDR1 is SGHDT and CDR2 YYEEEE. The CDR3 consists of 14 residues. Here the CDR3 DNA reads TGTGCCAGCAGCTTGTTCGGAGACAGCTATGGCTACACCTTC. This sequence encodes CASSLFGDSYGYTF.

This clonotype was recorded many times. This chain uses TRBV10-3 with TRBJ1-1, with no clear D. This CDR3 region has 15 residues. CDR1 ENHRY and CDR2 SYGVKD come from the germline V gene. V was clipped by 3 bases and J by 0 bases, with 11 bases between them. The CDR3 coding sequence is TGTGCCATCAGTGAACGCCAATCTATGAACACTGAAGCTTTCTTT. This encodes CAISERQSMNTEAFF.

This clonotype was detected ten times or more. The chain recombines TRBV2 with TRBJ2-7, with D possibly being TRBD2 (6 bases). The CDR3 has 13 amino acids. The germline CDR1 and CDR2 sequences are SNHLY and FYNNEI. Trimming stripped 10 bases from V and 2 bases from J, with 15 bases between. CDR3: CAKNSGSTYEQYF. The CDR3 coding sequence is TGTGCCAAAAATAGCGGTTCAACCTACGAGCAGTACTTC.

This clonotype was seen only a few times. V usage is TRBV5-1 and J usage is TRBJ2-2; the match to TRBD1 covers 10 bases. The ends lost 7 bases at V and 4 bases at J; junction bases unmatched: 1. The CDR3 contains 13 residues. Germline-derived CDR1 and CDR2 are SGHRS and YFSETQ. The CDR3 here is CASRTGGTGELFF. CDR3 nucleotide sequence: TGCGCCAGCCGGACAGGGGGCACCGGGGAGCTGTTTTTT.

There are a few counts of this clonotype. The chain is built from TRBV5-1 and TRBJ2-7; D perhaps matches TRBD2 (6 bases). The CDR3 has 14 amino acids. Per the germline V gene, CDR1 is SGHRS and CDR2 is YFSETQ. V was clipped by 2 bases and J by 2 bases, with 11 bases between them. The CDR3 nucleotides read TGCGCCAGCAGCTTTGAGGCGGGGACCTACGAGCAGTACTTC. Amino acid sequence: CASSFEAGTYEQYF.

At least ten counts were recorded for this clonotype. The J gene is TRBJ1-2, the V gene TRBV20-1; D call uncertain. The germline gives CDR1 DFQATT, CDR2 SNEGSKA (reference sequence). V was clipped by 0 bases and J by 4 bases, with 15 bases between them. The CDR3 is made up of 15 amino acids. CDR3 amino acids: CSARDWSGWGYGYTF. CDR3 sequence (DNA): TGCAGTGCTAGAGATTGGTCGGGTTGGGGCTATGGCTACACCTTC.

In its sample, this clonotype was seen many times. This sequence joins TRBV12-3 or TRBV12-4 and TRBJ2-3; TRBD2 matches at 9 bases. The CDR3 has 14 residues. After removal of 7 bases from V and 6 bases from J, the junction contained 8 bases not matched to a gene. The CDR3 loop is CASTFAGGGDTQYF. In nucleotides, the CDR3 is TGTGCCAGCACCTTCGCGGGGGGGGGGGATACGCAGTATTTT.